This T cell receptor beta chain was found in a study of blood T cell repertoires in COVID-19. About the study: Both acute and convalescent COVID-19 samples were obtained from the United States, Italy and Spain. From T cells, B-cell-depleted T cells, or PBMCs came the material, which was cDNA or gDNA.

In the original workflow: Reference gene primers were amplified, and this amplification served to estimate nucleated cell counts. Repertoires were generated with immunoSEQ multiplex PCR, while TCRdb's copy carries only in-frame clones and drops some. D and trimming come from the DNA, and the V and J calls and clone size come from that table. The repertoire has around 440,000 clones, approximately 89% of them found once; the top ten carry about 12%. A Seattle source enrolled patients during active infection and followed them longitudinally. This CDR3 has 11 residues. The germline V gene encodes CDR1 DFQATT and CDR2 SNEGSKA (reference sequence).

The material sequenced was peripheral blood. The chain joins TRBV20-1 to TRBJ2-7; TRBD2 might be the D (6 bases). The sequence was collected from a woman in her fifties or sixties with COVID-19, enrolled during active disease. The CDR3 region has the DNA TGCGGGGGACTTCTCCAGTACGAGCAGTACTTC. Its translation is CGGLLQYEQYF.